The 16 T cell receptor beta chains given below trace back to one sample, sequenced in a study of blood T cell repertoires in COVID-19. Generated by immunoSEQ multiplex PCR, the TCRdb table keeps only in-frame clones and is missing some. The sample has under 450,000 clones, approximately 89% seen once; the top ten hold roughly 1.6%. The sample was peripheral blood. The receptors shown here come from a woman aged 40 to 50 with COVID-19, enrolled during active disease.

V usage is TRBV10-3 and J usage is TRBJ1-6; TRBD1 agrees at 9 bases. The CDR3 runs 14 residues. Trimming took 9 bases from V and 5 from J; bases not matched to a gene: 5. CDR1 and CDR2 (germline): ENHRY, SYGVKD. The CDR3 region has the DNA TGTGCCATACGGACAGGGGAGGATAATTCACCCCTCCACTTT. Protein: CAIRTGEDNSPLHF.

The chain employs TRBV9 and TRBJ2-7; 8 bases are shared with TRBD1. CDR1 and CDR2 from the germline V gene are SGDLS and YYNGEE. This CDR3 region has 14 residues. V gave up 3 bases and J gave up 3 bases; unmatched junction bases: 5. CDR3 nucleotides: TGTGCCAGCAGCGCGGGGACAGGTGACTACGAGCAGTACTTC. Its protein is CASSAGTGDYEQYF.

The rearrangement uses TRBV29-1 and TRBJ2-1, with a weak D call TRBD2 (6 bases). Germline V gene sequence: CDR1 SQVTM, CDR2 ANQGSEA. This CDR3 has 16 residues. Deletions cut 8 bases from V and 5 bases from J, with 25 bases between. Written as DNA, the CDR3 is TGCAGCCTACTTCTCGGACAAGGGACTCGTCACAATGAGCAGTTCTTC. Translated, it gives CSLLLGQGTRHNEQFF.

The chain is built from TRBV30 and TRBJ1-2; D might be TRBD1 (6 bases). Trimming shortened V by 1 base and J by 4 bases, and 22 bases separated the two germline ends. Germline CDR1 and CDR2: GTSNPN and SVGIG (reference sequence). CDR3 length: 17 amino acids. The CDR3 DNA follows: TGTGCCTGGAGTGCCCCGCCAGGGGCGACCTTTAGCTATGGCTACACCTTC. It is translated as CAWSAPPGATFSYGYTF.

The rearrangement links TRBV29-1 to TRBJ1-2; TRBD1 is a possible D gene (5 bases). Per germline, CDR1 SQVTM and CDR2 ANQGSEA. The CDR3 extends over 14 amino acids. V lost 6 bases and J 3 bases, leaving 17 bases between the germline ends. CDR3 region: CSVSQGGGYYGYTF. DNA for the CDR3: TGCAGCGTATCCCAGGGCGGTGGATACTATGGCTACACCTTC.

This rearrangement joins TRBV24-1 to TRBJ2-1; 9 bases map to TRBD1. Per the germline V gene, CDR1 is KGHDR and CDR2 is SFDVKD. The CDR3 sequence is 15 residues long. V was pared by 3 bases and J by 6 bases, with 5 bases of the junction left unmatched. CDR3 sequence: CATSDIQGAINEQFF. CDR3 bases: TGTGCCACCAGTGATATACAGGGGGCTATCAATGAGCAGTTCTTC.

Worth noting for this clone: Other DNA sequences in the sample encode the same CDR3. This chain connects TRBV30 to TRBJ1-4; the match to TRBD1 covers 11 bases. V dropped 3 bases and J dropped 7; count of bases not matched to a gene: 4. This CDR3 has 14 amino acids. The germline V gene encodes CDR1 GTSNPN and CDR2 SVGIG (reference sequence). The CDR3 loop is CAWSPDRGREKLFF. CDR3 nucleotides: TGTGCCTGGAGCCCGGACAGGGGGCGTGAAAAACTGTTTTTT.

The J gene is TRBJ1-5, the V gene TRBV2; 7 positions agree with TRBD1. Germline-derived CDR1 and CDR2 are SNHLY and FYNNEI. With V trimmed by 2 bases and J by 3 bases, 13 bases remained unmatched. There are 18 residues in the CDR3. The CDR3: CASSETLLGTAINQPQHF. The CDR3 DNA is TGTGCCAGCAGTGAAACACTCCTTGGGACAGCTATCAATCAGCCCCAGCATTTT.

This clone came up once. The rearrangement uses TRBV7-8 and TRBJ2-6, with D maybe TRBD1 (5 bases). V lost 2 bases to trimming and J lost 2 bases, with 19 bases between them. Germline V lookup: CDR1 SGHVS, CDR2 FQNEAQ. The CDR3 is 19 residues long. The CDR3 spells CASSLLQLRRAAGANVLTF. The CDR3 bases are TGTGCCAGCAGCTTATTGCAGCTACGCAGGGCGGCTGGGGCCAACGTCCTGACTTTC.

The CDR3: CASSIIGVESRYEQYF. For the CDR3, the DNA is TGTGCCAGTAGTATAATTGGAGTGGAGTCTCGTTACGAGCAGTACTTC. The V and J genes are TRBV19 and TRBJ2-7, with no clear D. V lost 2 bases, J lost 4 bases, and 18 bases lay in between. This CDR3 spans 16 amino acids. Germline V lookup: CDR1 LNHDA, CDR2 SQIVND (reference sequence).

This chain links TRBV4-2 with TRBJ2-7; tentatively, D is TRBD2 (6 bases). V lost 0 bases to trimming and J lost 3 bases, with 21 bases between them. The germline V gene encodes CDR1 LGHNA and CDR2 YNFKEQ. This CDR3 comprises 18 residues. CDR3 loop: CASSQENPGEWLSYEQYF. DNA of the CDR3: TGTGCCAGCAGCCAAGAAAATCCGGGGGAGTGGCTGAGCTACGAGCAGTACTTC.

V is TRBV4-3 and J is TRBJ2-2, with a possible D match to TRBD2 (6 bases). The V end lost 4 bases, the J end lost 3 bases, and 12 bases lay between the germline ends. Germline V gene lookup returns CDR1 LGHNA and CDR2 YSLEER. The CDR3 has 15 residues. Here the CDR3 reads CASSLTSSDTGELFF. CDR3 in DNA: TGCGCCAGCAGCCTGACTAGTTCGGACACCGGGGAGCTGTTTTTT.

This chain uses TRBV19 with TRBJ2-7, with TRBD1 as a possible D gene (6 bases). Trimming cost V 4 bases and J 6 bases, with 10 bases left between them. CDR3 size: 12 residues. Per germline, CDR1 LNHDA and CDR2 SQIVND (reference sequence). The CDR3, as DNA: TGTGCCAGTAGTAAAACAGGGACCGAGCAGTACTTC. This encodes CASSKTGTEQYF.

The rearrangement links TRBV6-5 to TRBJ1-1, with D possibly TRBD1 on 6 matching bases. This CDR3 spans 15 amino acids. The V and J ends lost 0 bases and 8 bases respectively, with 16 bases between them. Per germline, CDR1 MNHEY and CDR2 SVGAGI. The CDR3 is CASSYSSGRGGEAFF. CDR3 in DNA: TGTGCCAGCAGTTACTCCTCCGGGAGGGGGGGGGAAGCTTTCTTT.

The chain has TRBV6-5 and TRBJ2-1, with 9 bases that match TRBD2. This CDR3 comprises 15 residues. Germline values: CDR1 MNHEY, CDR2 SVGAGI. The V and J ends lost 2 bases and 6 bases, in that order; junction bases with no gene match: 5. The CDR3 is CASSYDLAGPNEQFF. CDR3 nucleotide sequence: TGTGCCAGCAGTTACGACCTAGCGGGACCCAATGAGCAGTTCTTC.

The chain employs TRBV19 and TRBJ1-1; the match to TRBD1 covers 10 bases. The germline V gene encodes CDR1 LNHDA and CDR2 SQIVND (reference sequence). The CDR3 has 16 amino acids. V shed 3 bases and J 5 bases; nucleotides not matched to a gene: 9. The CDR3 DNA reads as TGTGCCAGTAGTATCCCCTGGACAGGGGGTAGGACTGAAGCTTTCTTT. Its translation: CASSIPWTGGRTEAFF.